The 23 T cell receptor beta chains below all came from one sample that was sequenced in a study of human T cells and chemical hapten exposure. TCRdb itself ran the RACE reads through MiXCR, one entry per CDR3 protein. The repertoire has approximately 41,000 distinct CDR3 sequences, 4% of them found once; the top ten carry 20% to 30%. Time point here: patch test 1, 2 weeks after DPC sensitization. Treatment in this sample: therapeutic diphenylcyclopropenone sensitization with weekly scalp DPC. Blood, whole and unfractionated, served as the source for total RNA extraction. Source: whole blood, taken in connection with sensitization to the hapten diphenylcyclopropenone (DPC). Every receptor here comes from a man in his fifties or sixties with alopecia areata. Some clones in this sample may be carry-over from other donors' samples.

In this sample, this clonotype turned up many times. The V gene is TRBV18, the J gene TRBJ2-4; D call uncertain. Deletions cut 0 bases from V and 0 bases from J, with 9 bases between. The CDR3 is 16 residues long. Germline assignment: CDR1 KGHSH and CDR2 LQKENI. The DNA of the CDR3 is TGTGCCAGCTCACCACCCCGGACCCTAGCCAAAAACATTCAGTACTTC. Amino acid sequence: CASSPPRTLAKNIQYF.

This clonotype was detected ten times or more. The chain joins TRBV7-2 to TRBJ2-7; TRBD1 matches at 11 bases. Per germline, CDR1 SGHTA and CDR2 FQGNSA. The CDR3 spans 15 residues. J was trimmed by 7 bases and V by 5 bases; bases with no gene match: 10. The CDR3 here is CASSPTGTGGLEQYF. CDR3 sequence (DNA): TGTGCCAGCAGCCCCACCGGGACAGGGGGGCTTGAGCAGTACTTC.

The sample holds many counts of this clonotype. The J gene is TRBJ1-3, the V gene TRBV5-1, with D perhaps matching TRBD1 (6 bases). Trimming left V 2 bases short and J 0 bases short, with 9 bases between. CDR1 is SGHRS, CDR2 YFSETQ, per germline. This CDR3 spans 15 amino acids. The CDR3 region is CASSLGQRSGNTIYF. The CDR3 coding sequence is TGCGCCAGCAGCTTAGGACAGCGCTCTGGAAACACCATATATTTT. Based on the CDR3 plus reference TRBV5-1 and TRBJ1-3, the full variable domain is KAGVTQTPRYLIKTRGQQVTLSCSPISGHRSVSWYQQTPGQGLQFLFEYFSETQRNKGNFPGRFSGRQFSNSRSEMNVSTLELGDSALYLCASSLGQRSGNTIYFGEGSWLTVV.

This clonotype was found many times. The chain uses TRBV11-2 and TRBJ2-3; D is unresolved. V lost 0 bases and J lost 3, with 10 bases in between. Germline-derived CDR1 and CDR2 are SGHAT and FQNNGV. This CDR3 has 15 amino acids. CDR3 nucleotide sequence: TGTGCCAGCAGCTTAGATCGTGTAGAGACAGATACGCAGTATTTT. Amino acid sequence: CASSLDRVETDTQYF.

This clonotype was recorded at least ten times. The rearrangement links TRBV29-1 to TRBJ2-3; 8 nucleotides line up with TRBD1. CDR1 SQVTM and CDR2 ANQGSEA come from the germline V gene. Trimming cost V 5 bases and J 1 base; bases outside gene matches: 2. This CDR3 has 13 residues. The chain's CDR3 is CSVRGQGTDTQYF. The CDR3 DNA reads TGCAGCGTTAGGGGACAGGGCACAGATACGCAGTATTTT.

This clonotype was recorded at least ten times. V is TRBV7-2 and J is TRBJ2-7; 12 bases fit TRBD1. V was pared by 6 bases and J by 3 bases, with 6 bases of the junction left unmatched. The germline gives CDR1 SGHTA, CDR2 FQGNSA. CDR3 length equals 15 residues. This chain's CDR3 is CASSKGQGAHYEQYF. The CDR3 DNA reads TGTGCCAGCAGTAAGGGACAGGGGGCTCACTACGAGCAGTACTTC. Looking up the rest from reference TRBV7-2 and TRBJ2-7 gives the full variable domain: GAGVSQSPSNKVTEKGKDVELRCDPISGHTALYWYRQSLGQGLEFLIYFQGNSAPDKSGLPSDRFSAERTGGSVSTLTIQRTQQEDSAVYLCASSKGQGAHYEQYFGPGTRLTVT.

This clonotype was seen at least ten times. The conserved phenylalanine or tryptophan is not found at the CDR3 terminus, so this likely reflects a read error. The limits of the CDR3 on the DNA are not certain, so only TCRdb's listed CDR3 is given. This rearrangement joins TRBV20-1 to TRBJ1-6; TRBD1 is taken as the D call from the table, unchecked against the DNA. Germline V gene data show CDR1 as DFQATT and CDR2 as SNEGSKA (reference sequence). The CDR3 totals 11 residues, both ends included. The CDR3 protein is CSAPLGGWGKV.

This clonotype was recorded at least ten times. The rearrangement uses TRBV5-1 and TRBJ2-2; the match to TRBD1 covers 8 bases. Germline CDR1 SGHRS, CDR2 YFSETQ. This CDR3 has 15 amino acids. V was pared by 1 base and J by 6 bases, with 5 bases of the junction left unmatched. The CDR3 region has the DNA TGCGCCAGCAGCTTGAATTCACAGGGGGCCGGGGAGCTGTTTTTT. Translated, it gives CASSLNSQGAGELFF.

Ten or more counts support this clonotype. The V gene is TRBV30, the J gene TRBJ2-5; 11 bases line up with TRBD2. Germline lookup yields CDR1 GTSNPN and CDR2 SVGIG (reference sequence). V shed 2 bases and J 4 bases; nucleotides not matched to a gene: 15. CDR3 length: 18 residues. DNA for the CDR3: TGTGCCTGGAGTTCCTCCCGTTTTAGCGGGAGGGCCGGAGAGACCCAGTACTTC. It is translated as CAWSSSRFSGRAGETQYF.

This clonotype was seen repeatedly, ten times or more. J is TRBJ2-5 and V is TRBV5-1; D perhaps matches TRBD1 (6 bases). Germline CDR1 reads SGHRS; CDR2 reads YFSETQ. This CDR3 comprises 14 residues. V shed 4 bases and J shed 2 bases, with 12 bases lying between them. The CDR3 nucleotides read TGCGCCAGCAGCAAGGGGGTCGGTCAAGAGACCCAGTACTTC. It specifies CASSKGVGQETQYF.

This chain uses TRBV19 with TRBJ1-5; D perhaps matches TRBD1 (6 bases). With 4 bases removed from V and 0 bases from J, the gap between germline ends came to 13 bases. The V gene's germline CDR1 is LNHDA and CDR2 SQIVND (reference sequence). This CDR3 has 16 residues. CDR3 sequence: CASSRGQPNSNQPQHF. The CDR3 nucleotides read TGTGCCAGTAGTAGAGGACAGCCTAATAGCAATCAGCCCCAGCATTTT.

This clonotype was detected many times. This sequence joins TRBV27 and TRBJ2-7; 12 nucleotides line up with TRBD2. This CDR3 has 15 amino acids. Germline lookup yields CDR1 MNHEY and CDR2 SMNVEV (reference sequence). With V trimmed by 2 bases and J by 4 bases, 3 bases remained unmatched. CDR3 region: CASSLRLAGGYEQYF. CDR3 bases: TGTGCCAGCAGTTTAAGGCTAGCGGGAGGGTACGAGCAGTACTTC.

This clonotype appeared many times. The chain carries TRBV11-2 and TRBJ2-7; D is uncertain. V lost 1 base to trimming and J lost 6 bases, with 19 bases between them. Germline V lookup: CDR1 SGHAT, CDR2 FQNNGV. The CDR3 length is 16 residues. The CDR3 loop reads CASSLGGVGPSGEQYF. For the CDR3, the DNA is TGTGCCAGCAGCTTAGGTGGTGTAGGGCCTTCGGGCGAGCAGTACTTC.

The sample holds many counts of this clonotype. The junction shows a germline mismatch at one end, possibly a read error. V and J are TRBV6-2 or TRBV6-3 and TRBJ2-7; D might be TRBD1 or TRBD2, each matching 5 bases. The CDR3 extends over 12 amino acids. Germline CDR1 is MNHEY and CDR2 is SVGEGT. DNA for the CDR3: TGTGCCAGCAGGTCCCCCGGGACGCCTCTAAACTTC. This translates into CASRSPGTPLNF.

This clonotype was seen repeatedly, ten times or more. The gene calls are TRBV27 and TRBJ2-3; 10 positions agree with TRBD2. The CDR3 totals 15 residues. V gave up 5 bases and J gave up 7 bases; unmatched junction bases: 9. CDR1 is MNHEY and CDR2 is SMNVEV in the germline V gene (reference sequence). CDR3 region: CASSPGSSGSNTQYF. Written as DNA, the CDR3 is TGTGCCAGCAGTCCCGGCTCTAGCGGGAGTAATACGCAGTATTTT.

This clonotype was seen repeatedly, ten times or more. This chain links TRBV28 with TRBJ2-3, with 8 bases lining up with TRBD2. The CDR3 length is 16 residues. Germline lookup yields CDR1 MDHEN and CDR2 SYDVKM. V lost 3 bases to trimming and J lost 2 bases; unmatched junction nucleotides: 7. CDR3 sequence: CASSFGRGESTDTQYF. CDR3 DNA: TGTGCCAGCAGTTTTGGGCGGGGGGAATCCACAGATACGCAGTATTTT.

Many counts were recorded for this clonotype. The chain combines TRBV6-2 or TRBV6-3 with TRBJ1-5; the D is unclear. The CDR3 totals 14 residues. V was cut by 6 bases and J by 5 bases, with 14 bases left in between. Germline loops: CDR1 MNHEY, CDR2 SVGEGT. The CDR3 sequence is CASSQDEGHQPQHF. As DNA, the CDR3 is TGTGCCAGCAGCCAAGATGAGGGCCATCAGCCCCAGCATTTT.

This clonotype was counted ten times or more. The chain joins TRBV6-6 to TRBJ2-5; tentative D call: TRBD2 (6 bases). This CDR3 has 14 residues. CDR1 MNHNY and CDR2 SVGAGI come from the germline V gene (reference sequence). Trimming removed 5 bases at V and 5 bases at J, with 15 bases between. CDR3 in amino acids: CASSPSGGVETQYF. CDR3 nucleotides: TGTGCCAGCAGTCCCTCAGGCGGGGTTGAGACCCAGTACTTC.

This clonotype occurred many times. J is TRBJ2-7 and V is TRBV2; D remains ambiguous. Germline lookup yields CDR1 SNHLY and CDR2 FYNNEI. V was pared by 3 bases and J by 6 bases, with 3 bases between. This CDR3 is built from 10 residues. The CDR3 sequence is CASSEGEQYF. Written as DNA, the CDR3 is TGTGCCAGCAGTGAGGGCGAGCAGTACTTC. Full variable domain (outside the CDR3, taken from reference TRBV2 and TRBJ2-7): EPEVTQTPSHQVTQMGQEVILRCVPISNHLYFYWYRQILGQKVEFLVSFYNNEISEKSEIFDDQFSVERPDGSNFTLKIRSTKLEDSAMYFCASSEGEQYFGPGTRLTVT.

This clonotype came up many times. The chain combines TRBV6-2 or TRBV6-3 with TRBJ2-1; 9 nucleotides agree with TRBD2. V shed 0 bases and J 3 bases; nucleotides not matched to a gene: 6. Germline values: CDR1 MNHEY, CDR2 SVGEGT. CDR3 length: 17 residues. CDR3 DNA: TGTGCCAGCAGTTACTCGGGGGCGGGAGGGATCTACAATGAGCAGTTCTTC. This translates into CASSYSGAGGIYNEQFF.

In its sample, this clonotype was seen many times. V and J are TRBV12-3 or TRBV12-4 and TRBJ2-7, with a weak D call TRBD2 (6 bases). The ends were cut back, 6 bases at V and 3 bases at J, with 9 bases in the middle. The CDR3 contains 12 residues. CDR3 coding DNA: TGTGCCAGCAGCCTTAGCGGCTACGAGCAGTACTTC. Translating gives CASSLSGYEQYF.

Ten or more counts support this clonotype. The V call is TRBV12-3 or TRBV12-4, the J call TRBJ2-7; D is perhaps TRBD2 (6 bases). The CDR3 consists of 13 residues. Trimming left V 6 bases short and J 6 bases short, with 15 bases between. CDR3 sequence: CASRWGEEAEQYF. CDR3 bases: TGTGCCAGCAGGTGGGGGGAAGAAGCCGAGCAGTACTTC.

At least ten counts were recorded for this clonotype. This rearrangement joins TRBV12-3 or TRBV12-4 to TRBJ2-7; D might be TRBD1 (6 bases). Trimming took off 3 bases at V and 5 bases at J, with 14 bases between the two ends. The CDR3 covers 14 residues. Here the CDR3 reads CASSFSAGENEQYF. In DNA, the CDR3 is TGTGCCAGCAGTTTCTCCGCAGGGGAGAACGAGCAGTACTTC.